A single sample gave rise to the 27 T cell receptor beta chains below, sequenced in a study of blood T cell repertoires in COVID-19. Profiling relied on immunoSEQ multiplex PCR, and the TCRdb table lists in-frame clones only, not all of them. This sample has some 40,000 clones, with approximately 84% found just once. Sequencing input: peripheral blood. These receptors were obtained from a man in his fifties or sixties with active or convalescent COVID-19.

The chain is built from TRBV5-4 and TRBJ1-5; 9 positions agree with TRBD1. Germline trimming cut 4 bases from V and 3 bases from J; bases unmatched to any gene: 5. The CDR3 is 15 residues long. CDR1 SGHNT and CDR2 YYREEE come from the germline V gene (reference sequence). CDR3 amino acids: CASSLGQGHNQPQHF. The CDR3 DNA reads as TGTGCCAGCAGCCTGGGACAGGGCCACAATCAGCCCCAGCATTTT.

J is TRBJ2-1 and V is TRBV6-5, with D unclear. This CDR3 is built from 16 residues. The germline V gene encodes CDR1 MNHEY and CDR2 SVGAGI. Trimming cost V 2 bases and J 0 bases, with 11 bases left between them. The DNA of the CDR3 is TGTGCCAGCAGTTACAGGCGGTTTAGCTCCTACAATGAGCAGTTCTTC. Protein: CASSYRRFSSYNEQFF.

This clone was found once. V gene TRBV2 combines with J gene TRBJ2-5, with 8 positions matching TRBD1. Trimming cost V 8 bases and J 5 bases; bases outside gene matches: 16. Germline CDR1 and CDR2: SNHLY and FYNNEI. The CDR3 has 16 amino acids. This CDR3 is CASANLRTGQGETQYF. In nucleotides, the CDR3 is TGTGCCAGCGCCAACCTCAGGACAGGGCAAGGCGAGACCCAGTACTTC.

The chain combines TRBV9 with TRBJ1-1, with D unresolved. V was cut by 0 bases and J by 0 bases, with 6 bases left in between. Germline CDR1 SGDLS, CDR2 YYNGEE. CDR3 size: 14 residues. CDR3 amino acids: CASSVGGVNTEAFF. In nucleotides, the CDR3 is TGTGCCAGCAGCGTAGGAGGAGTGAACACTGAAGCTTTCTTT.

The chain employs TRBV2 and TRBJ2-5, with D hard to call. The CDR3 totals 15 residues. V dropped 2 bases and J dropped 2 bases, with 12 bases sitting between them. Germline assignment: CDR1 SNHLY and CDR2 FYNNEI. The CDR3 DNA reads as TGTGCCAGCAGTGAATCTTTAGTCCGTCAAGAGACCCAGTACTTC. Its protein product is CASSESLVRQETQYF.

This rearrangement joins TRBV5-1 to TRBJ2-5; 8 bases match TRBD2. The CDR3 has 16 amino acids. V lost 1 base and J lost 4; bases outside the gene matches: 9. Germline CDR1 SGHRS, CDR2 YFSETQ. The CDR3 nucleotides are TGCGCCAGCAGCTTGAGGGCGGGGGGCCAGGGAGAGACCCAGTACTTC. It translates to CASSLRAGGQGETQYF. Drawing the rest from reference TRBV5-1 and TRBJ2-5, the complete variable domain is KAGVTQTPRYLIKTRGQQVTLSCSPISGHRSVSWYQQTPGQGLQFLFEYFSETQRNKGNFPGRFSGRQFSNSRSEMNVSTLELGDSALYLCASSLRAGGQGETQYFGPGTRLLVL.

V is TRBV7-9 and J is TRBJ1-2; D is uncertain. Trimming stripped 5 bases from V and 6 bases from J, with 10 bases between. The CDR3 is 12 amino acids. CDR1 is SEHNR, CDR2 FQNEAQ, per germline (reference sequence). The CDR3 sequence is CASSPGLNGYTF. CDR3 bases: TGTGCCAGCAGCCCCGGACTGAATGGCTACACCTTC.

The chain recombines TRBV5-1 with TRBJ2-3, with D possibly TRBD2 on 5 matching bases. V dropped 0 bases and J dropped 3 bases, with 11 bases sitting between them. CDR3 length: 15 residues. Per the germline V gene, CDR1 is SGHRS and CDR2 is YFSETQ. The CDR3 loop reads CASSLELDETDTQYF. In DNA form, the CDR3 reads TGCGCCAGCAGCTTGGAACTAGATGAAACAGATACGCAGTATTTT. Full variable domain (missing parts from reference TRBV5-1 and TRBJ2-3): KAGVTQTPRYLIKTRGQQVTLSCSPISGHRSVSWYQQTPGQGLQFLFEYFSETQRNKGNFPGRFSGRQFSNSRSEMNVSTLELGDSALYLCASSLELDETDTQYFGPGTRLTVL.

This clone was counted once. V is TRBV20-1 and J is TRBJ1-5, with D possibly TRBD1 on 5 matching bases. This CDR3 has 15 amino acids. The V gene's germline CDR1 is DFQATT and CDR2 SNEGSKA (reference sequence). The ends were cut back, 3 bases at V and 2 bases at J, with 14 bases in the middle. The CDR3 loop is CSASRQGDGNQPQHF. The CDR3 DNA is TGCAGTGCTAGTCGGCAGGGTGATGGCAATCAGCCCCAGCATTTT.

This rearrangement joins TRBV11-3 to TRBJ2-5; 14 nucleotides align to TRBD2. The trim removed 5 bases at V and 5 bases at J, leaving 4 bases unmatched. From germline, CDR1 is SGHNT and CDR2 YENEEA. The CDR3 consists of 15 residues. CDR3 loop: CASSRLAGGRETQYF. Here the CDR3 DNA reads TGTGCCAGCAGCCGACTAGCGGGGGGGCGTGAGACCCAGTACTTC.

The chain is built from TRBV7-3 and TRBJ2-3; D might be TRBD2 (6 bases). This CDR3 has 16 amino acids. Trimming left V 5 bases short and J 5 bases short, with 20 bases between. Germline-derived CDR1 and CDR2 are SGHTA and FQGTGA. This CDR3 reads CASSPDAGRRGDTQYF. As DNA, the CDR3 is TGTGCCAGCAGCCCCGATGCGGGGCGCCGAGGAGATACGCAGTATTTT. Full variable domain (missing parts from reference TRBV7-3 and TRBJ2-3): GAGVSQTPSNKVTEKGKYVELRCDPISGHTALYWYRQSLGQGPEFLIYFQGTGAADDSGLPNDRFFAVRPEGSVSTLKIQRTERGDSAVYLCASSPDAGRRGDTQYFGPGTRLTVL.

This clone occurred once. V and J are TRBV6-1 and TRBJ2-1, with no clear D. The germline CDR1 and CDR2 sequences are MNHNS and SASEGT. V was shortened by 2 bases and J by 8 bases, with 13 bases between the two germline ends. This CDR3 has 14 residues. This CDR3 is CASSEWRGRDEQFF. The CDR3 DNA follows: TGTGCCAGCAGTGAATGGCGTGGTCGGGATGAGCAGTTCTTC.

The genes are TRBV5-1 and TRBJ1-1, with D unclear. The CDR3 loop spans 14 amino acids. CDR1 and CDR2 (germline): SGHRS, YFSETQ. Trimming pared 1 base from V and 1 base from J, leaving 8 bases between. The DNA for the CDR3 is TGCGCCAGCAGCTTGAGACTTTCGAACACTGAAGCTTTCTTT. Amino acid sequence: CASSLRLSNTEAFF.

This chain links TRBV7-2 with TRBJ2-2, with D perhaps TRBD2 (6 bases). Germline assignment: CDR1 SGHTA and CDR2 FQGNSA. Trimming took off 4 bases at V and 4 bases at J, with 16 bases between the two ends. The CDR3 runs 16 residues. The CDR3 DNA is TGTGCCAGCAGCTCCCGGGGGAGCTTCGCCACCGGGGAGCTGTTTTTT. As protein: CASSSRGSFATGELFF.

The chain is built from TRBV3-1 (or the pseudogene TRBV3-2) and TRBJ2-1, with D unresolved. Germline values: CDR1 LGHDT, CDR2 YNNKEL (reference sequence). There are 12 residues in the CDR3. Trimming took off 2 bases at V and 5 bases at J, with 4 bases between the two ends. DNA for the CDR3: TGTGCCAGCAGCCAAACAGACAATGAGCAGTTCTTC. Translated, it gives CASSQTDNEQFF.

This rearrangement joins TRBV19 to TRBJ1-2, with D unclear. Trimming stripped 7 bases from V and 3 bases from J, with 9 bases between. CDR1 LNHDA and CDR2 SQIVND come from the germline V gene (reference sequence). The CDR3 contains 12 residues. The CDR3 region is CASMERYYGYTF. CDR3 DNA: TGTGCCAGTATGGAGAGGTACTATGGCTACACCTTC. The full variable domain, in which reference TRBV19 and TRBJ1-2 provide the parts outside the CDR3, is DGGITQSPKYLFRKEGQNVTLSCEQNLNHDAMYWYRQDPGQGLRLIYYSQIVNDFQKGDIAEGYSVSREKKESFPLTVTSAQKNPTAFYLCASMERYYGYTFGSGTRLTVV.

For this clone: At one end the junction does not follow the germline gene, possibly because of a read error. V usage is TRBV29-1 and J usage is TRBJ2-3, with 9 bases that match TRBD2. Germline V gene lookup returns CDR1 SQVTM and CDR2 ANQGSEA. This CDR3 has 15 residues. CDR3 nucleotide sequence: TGCAGCGTAGAAGGCAAGCGGGGGGTCACAGATACGCAGTATTTT. The encoded protein is CSVEGKRGVTDTQYF.

The chain is built from TRBV6-5 and TRBJ1-1, with no clear D. The germline CDR1 and CDR2 sequences are MNHEY and SVGAGI. The CDR3 totals 15 residues. With 5 bases removed from V and 7 bases from J, the gap between germline ends came to 20 bases. Here the CDR3 DNA reads TGTGCCAGCAGTCCCCTGGCGGGAGCCCTGGGTGAAGCTTTCTTT. Protein sequence: CASSPLAGALGEAFF.

The J gene is TRBJ2-5, the V gene TRBV7-3; 7 positions match TRBD2. Per the germline V gene, CDR1 is SGHTA and CDR2 is FQGTGA. This CDR3 is 13 amino acids long. V was pared by 5 bases and J by 3 bases, with 3 bases of the junction left unmatched. The CDR3 sequence is CASSLSGEETQYF. In nucleotides, the CDR3 is TGTGCCAGCAGCCTGAGCGGGGAAGAGACCCAGTACTTC.

This CDR3 is CASSRTGRNTEAFF. CDR3 coding DNA: TGTGCCAGCAGCCGGACAGGGAGGAACACTGAAGCTTTCTTT. The genes are TRBV3-1 (or the pseudogene TRBV3-2) and TRBJ1-1, with 8 positions matching TRBD1. Germline trimming cut 4 bases from V and 1 base from J; bases unmatched to any gene: 2. The CDR3 runs to 14 residues. CDR1 is LGHDT and CDR2 is YNNKEL in the germline V gene (reference sequence).

The CDR3 DNA is TGTGCCAGCAGTTTACCCCCGACTCGGGAGCAGTTCTTC. This translates into CASSLPPTREQFF. This sequence joins TRBV28 and TRBJ2-1; no clear D gene. From germline, CDR1 is MDHEN and CDR2 SYDVKM. V lost 2 bases and J 10 bases, leaving 12 bases between the germline ends. This CDR3 has 13 amino acids.

This chain connects TRBV19 to TRBJ1-1, with 8 nucleotides matching TRBD1. The V gene end was trimmed by 7 bases and the J gene end by 4 bases; junction bases not matched to a gene: 8. Germline CDR1 LNHDA, CDR2 SQIVND (reference sequence). This CDR3 spans 14 amino acids. CDR3 loop: CASTQTGEGTEAFF. The CDR3 DNA reads as TGTGCCAGTACCCAGACAGGGGAAGGCACTGAAGCTTTCTTT.

In its sample, this clone was seen once. The chain carries TRBV19 and TRBJ2-1, with TRBD2 as a possible D gene (6 bases). The ends were cut back, 1 base at V and 4 bases at J, with 11 bases in the middle. CDR3 size: 15 residues. CDR1 is LNHDA, CDR2 SQIVND, per germline (reference sequence). CDR3 coding DNA: TGTGCCAGTAGTATAGTCGCAGGGACTTACAATGAGCAGTTCTTC. It is translated as CASSIVAGTYNEQFF.

The chain combines TRBV6-5 with TRBJ2-7, with TRBD1 matching over 7 bases. The CDR3 is 13 residues long. In germline, CDR1 is MNHEY, CDR2 SVGAGI. V lost 6 bases to trimming and J lost 2 bases; unmatched junction nucleotides: 4. The CDR3 DNA reads as TGTGCCAGCAGAATAGGGACAGCCTACGAGCAGTACTTC. This sequence encodes CASRIGTAYEQYF.

By share, this clone ranks as medium-sized. This chain links TRBV15 with TRBJ2-6; D gene unclear. The CDR3 length is 16 residues. Trimming took 0 bases from V and 0 from J, leaving 6 bases between them. In germline, CDR1 is LNHNV, CDR2 YYDKDF (reference sequence). The CDR3 nucleotides read TGTGCCACCAGCAGAGATCCCCTCTCTGGGGCCAACGTCCTGACTTTC. As protein: CATSRDPLSGANVLTF. Drawing the rest from reference TRBV15 and TRBJ2-6, the complete variable domain is DAMVIQNPRYQVTQFGKPVTLSCSQTLNHNVMYWYQQKSSQAPKLLFHYYDKDFNNEADTPDNFQSRRPNTSFCFLDIRSPGLGDTAMYLCATSRDPLSGANVLTFGAGSRLTVL.

This chain connects TRBV4-2 to TRBJ2-1, with no clear D. This CDR3 is built from 13 residues. Trimming stripped 1 base from V and 6 bases from J, with 7 bases between. CDR1 is LGHNA and CDR2 is YNFKEQ in the germline V gene. This CDR3 reads CASSQVRGNEQFF. CDR3 in DNA: TGTGCCAGCAGCCAAGTTAGAGGCAATGAGCAGTTCTTC.

This chain joins TRBV6-5 and TRBJ1-2; 10 nucleotides line up with TRBD1. Germline V gene sequence: CDR1 MNHEY, CDR2 SVGAGI. This CDR3 is built from 15 residues. V lost 7 bases to trimming and J lost 5 bases; unmatched junction nucleotides: 10. The CDR3: CASTWNRGQGYGYTF. Written as DNA, the CDR3 is TGTGCCAGCACTTGGAATCGGGGACAGGGGTATGGCTACACCTTC.